Sequencing of this T cell receptor beta chain was carried out in a study of early T cells in non-severe SARS-CoV-2 infection (dated by TCRdb to the early 2020s). With regard to the full study: Bulk RNA from unsorted whole blood was used for TCR sequencing, so alpha and beta chains could not be paired.

As concerns this clonotype: Its specific antigen is unknown. No qualities accompany the bases; no much larger clone lies one base away.

Overall study outcomes, separate from this receptor: VDJdb matching was skewed toward anti-spike CD8 responses, so virus-specific expansions were likely underestimated and private and CD4 specificities were missed.

The CDR3 starts with the cysteine, ends with the phenylalanine, and has 14 residues. Only the CDR3 region is kept as DNA, spanning 42 bases read in frame from base 1. Reading the germline V gene (reference sequence) gives CDR1 MNHEY and CDR2 SMNVEV. Trimming removed 8 bases from V and 0 bases from J, leaving 13 bases between the germline ends. This was a case-control study nested in a cohort of healthcare workers in London, UK, who had nasopharyngeal swab PCR tests and blood samples taken every week. Healthcare workers were recruited between 23 and 31 March 2020, during the week of the UK lockdown, and were followed weekly for up to roughly 15 weeks. The library was made by 5' RACE. TCRdb lists the instrument as NextSeq 500. The TCR library protocol attached unique molecular identifiers to individual cDNA molecules to correct for sequencing error and PCR bias. TCR alpha and beta chains were both sequenced, and the abundances of alpha and beta sequences in each sample were closely correlated with each other. Processing in the source paper ran as follows. V gene, J gene and CDR3 annotation of TCR sequences was performed with Decombinator V4. TCRs were defined as expanded if a significant change between any two time points was detected under a Poisson model with p below 0.0001. Abundances of TCRs were expressed as counts per million after normalisation to the total number of TCRs sequenced in each sample. TRAV1-2 paired with TRAJ12, TRAJ20 or TRAJ33 defined MAIT TCRs, while TRAV10 paired with TRAJ18 defined iNKT TCRs. VDJdb, accessed 1 November 2021, was searched for CMV, EBV and SARS-CoV-2 annotated TCRs, with TCRs annotated for multiple antigens excluded. TCRdb handled the public reads itself, with Q25 trimming in fastp and clone calling in MiXCR, and kept productive beta chains. Each record represents a unique CDR3 protein, reported with the most common genes and DNA among its rows. The V and J calls and clone size come from TCRdb's table, not from the authors' own analysis. This sample is represented by tens of thousands of distinct CDR3 sequences; around 9.3% of them were singletons. Around 8% of the sample lies in the top ten.

The source material was whole blood, sampled at baseline. The sequence joins TRBV27 to TRBJ1-1; too little of a D gene remains to name it. The TCR comes from an adult who was a healthcare worker with PCR-confirmed SARS-CoV-2 infection or an uninfected control (not recorded which). The CDR3 region: CASVVGVMNTEAFF. In nucleotides, the sequence is TGTGCCAGCGTGGTTGGGGTCATGAACACTGAAGCTTTCTTT.